This section outlines one T cell receptor beta chain sequence together with its context. The antigen is unknown. The data were obtained in a study of shared clonotypes between healthy human individuals. General study results and limits: Of the naive CD4 clonotypes, about 5.4% were shared across a few donors. On the whole, naive subsets had larger estimated richness than memory subsets had.

V shed 3 bases and J shed 0 bases, with 12 bases lying between them. The CDR3 extends over 15 amino acids. Germline loops: CDR1 MNHEY, CDR2 SMNVEV (reference sequence). On sorted subsets, replicate PCRs used about 0.2 ug DNA, or tens of thousands of T cell genomes. Clones were read by immunoSEQ multiplex PCR, and TCRdb kept only the in-frame ones, dropping some. Among about 2.4 million clones listed, around nine tenths were seen once. The sequenced material came from naive CD4+ T cells sorted from blood. Specified subset: CD45RA+ positively selected. This clonotype was sampled from a man in his late teens or twenties in good health. The V gene is TRBV27, the J gene TRBJ2-7; D might be TRBD2 (5 bases). CDR3 DNA sequence: TGTGCCAGCAGTTTGGGCCTAGGGAGCTCCTACGAGCAGTACTTC. This sequence encodes CASSLGLGSSYEQYF.